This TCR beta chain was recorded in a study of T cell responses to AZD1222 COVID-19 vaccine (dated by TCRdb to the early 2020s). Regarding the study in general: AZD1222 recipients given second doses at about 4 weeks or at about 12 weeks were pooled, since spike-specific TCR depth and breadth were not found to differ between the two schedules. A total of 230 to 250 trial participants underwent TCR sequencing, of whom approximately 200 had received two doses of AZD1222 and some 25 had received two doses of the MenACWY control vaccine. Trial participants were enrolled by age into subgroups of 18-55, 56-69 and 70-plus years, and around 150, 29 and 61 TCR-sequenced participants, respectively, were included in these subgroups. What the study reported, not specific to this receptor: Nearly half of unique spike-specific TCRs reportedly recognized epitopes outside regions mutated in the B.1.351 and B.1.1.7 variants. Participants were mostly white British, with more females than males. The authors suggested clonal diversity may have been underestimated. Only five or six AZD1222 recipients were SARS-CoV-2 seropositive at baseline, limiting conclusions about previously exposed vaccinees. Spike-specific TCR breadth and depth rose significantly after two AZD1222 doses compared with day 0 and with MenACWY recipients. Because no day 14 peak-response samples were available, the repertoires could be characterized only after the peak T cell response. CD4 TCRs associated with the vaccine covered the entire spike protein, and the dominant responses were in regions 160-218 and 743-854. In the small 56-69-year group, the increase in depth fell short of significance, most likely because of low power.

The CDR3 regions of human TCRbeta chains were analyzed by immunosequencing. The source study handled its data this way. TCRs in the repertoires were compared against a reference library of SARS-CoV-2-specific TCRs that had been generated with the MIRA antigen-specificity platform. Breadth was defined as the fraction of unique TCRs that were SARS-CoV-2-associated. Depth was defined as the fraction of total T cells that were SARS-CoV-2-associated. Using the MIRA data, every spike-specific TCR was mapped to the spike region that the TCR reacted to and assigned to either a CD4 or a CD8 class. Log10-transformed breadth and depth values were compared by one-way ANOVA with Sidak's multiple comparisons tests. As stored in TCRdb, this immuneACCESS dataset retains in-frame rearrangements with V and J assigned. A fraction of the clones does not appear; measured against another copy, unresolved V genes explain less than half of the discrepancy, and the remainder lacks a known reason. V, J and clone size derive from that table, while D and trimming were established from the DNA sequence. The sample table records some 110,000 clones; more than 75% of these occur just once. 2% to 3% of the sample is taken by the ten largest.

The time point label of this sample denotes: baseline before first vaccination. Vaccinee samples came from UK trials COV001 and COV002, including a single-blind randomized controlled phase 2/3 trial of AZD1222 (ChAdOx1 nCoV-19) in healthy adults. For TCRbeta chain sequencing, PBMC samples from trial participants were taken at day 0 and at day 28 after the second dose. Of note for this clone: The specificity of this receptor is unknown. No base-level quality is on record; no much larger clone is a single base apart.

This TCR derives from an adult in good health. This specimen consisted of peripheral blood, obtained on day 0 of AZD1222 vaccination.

The base sequence is TGTGCCAGCAGTTTAAGACAGGGAGAATTGCTCGAGCAGTACTTC. Its amino acids are CASSLRQGELLEQYF. The chain is encoded by TRBV2 joined to TRBJ2-7, with 7 middle bases fitting TRBD1. Spanning cysteine to phenylalanine, the CDR3 consists of 15 amino acids. The kept DNA is CDR3 alone, 45 bases in frame from the first base. The germline V end is reduced by 5 bases and the J end by 6 bases; junction bases left unmatched: 13. From the germline V gene, CDR1 is SNHLY and CDR2 is FYNNEI.